This entry is about one TCR beta chain. This specimen comes from a study of lymphopenia after photon versus proton radiotherapy. Libraries were prepared by immunoSEQ multiplex PCR; TCRdb keeps only in-frame clonotypes and omits some of them. This sample has fewer than 35,000 clones, with 89% found just once. The V end was cut by 3 bases, the J end by 4 bases, with 13 bases between. The V gene's germline CDR1 is LNHDA and CDR2 SQIVND (reference sequence). This CDR3 is built from 16 residues. This receptor was taken from a woman in her 70s with pancreatic cancer. Some clones in this sample may be carry-over from other donors' samples. The chain couples TRBV19 to TRBJ2-6; D gene ambiguous. The specimen was peripheral blood, collected from a patient treated with proton-based radiotherapy. The CDR3 protein is CASSMSAGFGANVLTF. In DNA form, the CDR3 reads TGTGCCAGTAGTATGTCAGCCGGGTTCGGGGCCAACGTCCTGACTTTC.